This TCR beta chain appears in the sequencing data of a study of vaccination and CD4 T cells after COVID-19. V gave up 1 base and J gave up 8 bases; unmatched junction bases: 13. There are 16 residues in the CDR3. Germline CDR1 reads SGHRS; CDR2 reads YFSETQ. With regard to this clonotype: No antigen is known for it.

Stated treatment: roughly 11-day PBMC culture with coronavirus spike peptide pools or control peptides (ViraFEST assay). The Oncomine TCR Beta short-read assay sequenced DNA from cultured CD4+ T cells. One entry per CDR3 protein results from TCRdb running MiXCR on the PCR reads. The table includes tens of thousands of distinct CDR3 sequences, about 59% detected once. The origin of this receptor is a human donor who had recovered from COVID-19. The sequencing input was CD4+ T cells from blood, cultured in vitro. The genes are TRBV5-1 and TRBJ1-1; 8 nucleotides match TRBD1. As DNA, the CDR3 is TGCGCCAGCAGCTTGTCCAACCCCACTCAGGGGGCGGAAGCTTTCTTT. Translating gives CASSLSNPTQGAEAFF.